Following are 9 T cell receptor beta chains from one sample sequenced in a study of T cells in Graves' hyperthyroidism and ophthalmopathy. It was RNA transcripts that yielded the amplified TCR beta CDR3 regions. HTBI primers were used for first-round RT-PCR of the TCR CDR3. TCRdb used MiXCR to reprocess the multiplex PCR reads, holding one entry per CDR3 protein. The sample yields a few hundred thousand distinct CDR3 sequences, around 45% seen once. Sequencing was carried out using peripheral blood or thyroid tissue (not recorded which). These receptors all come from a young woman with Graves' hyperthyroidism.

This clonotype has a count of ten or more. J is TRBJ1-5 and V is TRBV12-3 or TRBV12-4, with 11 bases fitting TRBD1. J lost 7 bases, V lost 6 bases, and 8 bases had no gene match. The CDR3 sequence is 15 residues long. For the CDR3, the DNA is TGTGCCAGCAGGGGACAGGGGGGTCAGGGGCAGCCCCAGCATTTT. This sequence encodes CASRGQGGQGQPQHF.

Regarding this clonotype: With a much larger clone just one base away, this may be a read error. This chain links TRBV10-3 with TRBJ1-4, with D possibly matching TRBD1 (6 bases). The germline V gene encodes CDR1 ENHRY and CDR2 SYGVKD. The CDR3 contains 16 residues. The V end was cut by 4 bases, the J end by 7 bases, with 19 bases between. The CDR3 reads CAISARGGGGGEKLFF. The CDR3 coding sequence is TGTGCCATCAGTGCCAGGGGTGGGGGCGGTGGTGAAAAACTGTTTTTT.

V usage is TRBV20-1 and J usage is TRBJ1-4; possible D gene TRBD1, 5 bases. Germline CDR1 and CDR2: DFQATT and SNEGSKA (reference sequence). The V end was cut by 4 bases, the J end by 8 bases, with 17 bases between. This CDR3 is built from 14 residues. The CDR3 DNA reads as TGCAGTGCTACTAGCGGGGCCGGCGACGAAAAACTGTTTTTT. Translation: CSATSGAGDEKLFF.

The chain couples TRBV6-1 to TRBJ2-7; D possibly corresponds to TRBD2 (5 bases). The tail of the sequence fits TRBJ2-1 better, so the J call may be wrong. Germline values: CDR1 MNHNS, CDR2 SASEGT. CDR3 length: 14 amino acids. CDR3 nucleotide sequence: TGTGCCAGCAGTTTAGCAGCGGCAGACAATGAGCAGTTCTTC. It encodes CASSLAAADNEQFF.

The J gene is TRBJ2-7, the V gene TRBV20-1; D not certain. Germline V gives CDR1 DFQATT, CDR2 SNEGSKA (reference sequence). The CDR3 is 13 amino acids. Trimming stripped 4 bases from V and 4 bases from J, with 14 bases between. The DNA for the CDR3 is TGCAGTGCTACTCTCCCCTACAATTACGAGCAGTACTTC. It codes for CSATLPYNYEQYF.

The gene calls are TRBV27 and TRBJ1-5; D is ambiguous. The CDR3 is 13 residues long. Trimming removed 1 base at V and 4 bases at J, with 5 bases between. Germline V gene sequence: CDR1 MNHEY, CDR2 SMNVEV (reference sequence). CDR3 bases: TGTGCCAGCAGTTTATTCCCGAATCAGCCCCAGCATTTT. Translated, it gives CASSLFPNQPQHF.

The CDR3 DNA follows: TGTGCCAGCAGCTTAGGGCATAGCATGAACACTGAAGCTTTCTTT. This encodes CASSLGHSMNTEAFF. J is TRBJ1-1 and V is TRBV7-9; no definite D call. V lost 1 base to trimming and J lost 0 bases, with 9 bases between them. The CDR3 runs to 15 residues. CDR1 and CDR2 (germline): SEHNR, FQNEAQ (reference sequence).

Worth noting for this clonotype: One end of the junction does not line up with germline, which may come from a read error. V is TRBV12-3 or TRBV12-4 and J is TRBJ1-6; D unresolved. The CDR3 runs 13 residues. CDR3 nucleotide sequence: TGTGCCAGCAGTTCTGGGAATAATTCACCCTTCCACTTT. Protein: CASSSGNNSPFHF.

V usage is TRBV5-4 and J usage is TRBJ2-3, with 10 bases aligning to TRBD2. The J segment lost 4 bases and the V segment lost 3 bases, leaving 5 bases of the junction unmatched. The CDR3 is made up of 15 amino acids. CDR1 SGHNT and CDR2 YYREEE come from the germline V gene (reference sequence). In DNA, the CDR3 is TGTGCCAGCAGCTCTAGCGGGAGTCTCGCAGATACGCAGTATTTT. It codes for CASSSSGSLADTQYF. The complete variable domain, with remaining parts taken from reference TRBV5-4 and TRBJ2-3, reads ETGVTQSPTHLIKTRGQQVTLRCSSQSGHNTVSWYQQALGQGPQFIFQYYREEENGRGNFPPRFSGLQFPNYSSELNVNALELDDSALYLCASSSSGSLADTQYFGPGTRLTVL.